This T cell receptor (beta chain) was documented in a study of tumor-infiltrating lymphocytes in primary liver carcinoma. TCR beta cDNA was reverse-transcribed from 400 to 500 ng of total RNA. The reaction used a constant-region primer and ProtoScript II reverse transcriptase. TCR beta libraries came from three nested multiplex PCR rounds using slightly modified ARM-PCR. TRBV1-TRBV30 forward primers and a C-beta reverse primer were used in the first two PCR rounds, which each ran for approximately 10 cycles. TCRdb independently ran MiXCR on the multiplex PCR reads; one entry per CDR3 protein. Counted here are approximately 300,000 distinct CDR3 sequences, less than 75% occurring once; the ten biggest clones make up roughly 9%. The source of the blood RNA was unsorted whole blood, and germline DNA was extracted as well. Germline-derived CDR1 and CDR2 are MDHEN and SYDVKM. The CDR3 covers 14 residues.

Note on this clonotype: Relative to the germline gene, one junction end is altered; a read error may explain this.

Sequences were obtained from peripheral blood. V and J are TRBV28 and TRBJ2-7; no clear D gene. This TCR was recovered from a man between 40 and 49 years old with primary liver carcinoma and hepatitis B virus infection. DNA of the CDR3: TGTGGCAGCAGTTTCGCAGGTTTCCCCTACGAGCAGTACTTC. Translating it yields CGSSFAGFPYEQYF.